Listed here are 19 T cell receptor beta chains from one sample, sequenced in a study of T cells in localized non-small cell lung cancer. Clones were sequenced by immunoSEQ multiplex PCR, and TCRdb holds only the in-frame ones, with some missing. Here the sample spans about 35,000 clones, roughly 90% being singletons. Sample: peripheral blood mononuclear cells, taken before any cancer treatment. The source of these receptors is a female donor aged 60 or older with stage II lung adenocarcinoma.

Remarks on this clone: One junction end does not reproduce the germline sequence, and a read error may be involved. The rearrangement joins TRBV7-9 to TRBJ2-7; 7 positions match TRBD1. The CDR3 contains 13 residues. Germline-derived CDR1 and CDR2 are SEHNR and FQNEAQ (reference sequence). DNA of the CDR3: TGTGCCAGCAGCTTAACCGCGGCGACAGGGCTAAGCTTC. This sequence encodes CASSLTAATGLSF.

This chain connects TRBV5-1 to TRBJ1-2; D remains ambiguous. CDR3 length: 14 amino acids. CDR1 SGHRS and CDR2 YFSETQ come from the germline V gene. Trimming took 0 bases from V and 8 from J, leaving 14 bases between them. The CDR3 DNA reads as TGCGCCAGCAGCTTGGACTACAAGCTGGTCGGCTACACCTTC. It is translated as CASSLDYKLVGYTF. Using reference TRBV5-1 and TRBJ1-2 for the parts outside the CDR3, the full variable domain is KAGVTQTPRYLIKTRGQQVTLSCSPISGHRSVSWYQQTPGQGLQFLFEYFSETQRNKGNFPGRFSGRQFSNSRSEMNVSTLELGDSALYLCASSLDYKLVGYTFGSGTRLTVV.

This clone was seen only once. V gene TRBV28 combines with J gene TRBJ1-5; TRBD1 matches 7 bases. Trimming at V came to 6 bases and at J to 0 bases, leaving 2 bases not matched to a gene. The CDR3 contains 14 residues. CDR1 is MDHEN and CDR2 is SYDVKM in the germline V gene. CDR3 sequence (DNA): TGTGCCAGCAGCACAGGGGATAGCAATCAGCCCCAGCATTTT. Translated, it gives CASSTGDSNQPQHF.

The chain recombines TRBV7-3 with TRBJ1-1; perhaps TRBD1 as D (5 bases). The ends were cut back, 5 bases at V and 2 bases at J, with 9 bases in the middle. CDR1 SGHTA and CDR2 FQGTGA come from the germline V gene. The CDR3 has 13 amino acids. The chain's CDR3 is CASSVRVNTEAFF. CDR3 nucleotide sequence: TGTGCCAGCAGCGTCAGGGTTAACACTGAAGCTTTCTTT.

This clone occurred once. J is TRBJ2-2 and V is TRBV28; D might be TRBD1 or TRBD2, each matching 5 bases. Germline lookup yields CDR1 MDHEN and CDR2 SYDVKM. V lost 4 bases to trimming and J lost 7 bases, with 19 bases between them. The CDR3 has 16 residues. In nucleotides, the CDR3 is TGTGCCAGCAGTTCCCTTCCGGGGCCCTGGAACGGGGAGCTGTTTTTT. It is translated as CASSSLPGPWNGELFF.

The V call is TRBV28, the J call TRBJ1-2; the D is unclear. The germline V and J ends were trimmed by 5 bases and 5 bases, with 6 bases remaining between them. Germline V lookup: CDR1 MDHEN, CDR2 SYDVKM. The CDR3 runs to 11 residues. CDR3 loop: CASSPEYGYTF. DNA of the CDR3: TGTGCCAGCAGTCCGGAGTATGGCTACACCTTC.

The chain is built from TRBV9 and TRBJ2-1, with 8 bases that match TRBD2. J was trimmed by 7 bases and V by 0 bases; bases with no gene match: 3. Germline V gene sequence: CDR1 SGDLS, CDR2 YYNGEE. This CDR3 is 14 amino acids long. CDR3 loop: CASSVVASGNEQFF. The CDR3 coding sequence is TGTGCCAGCAGCGTAGTGGCTAGCGGGAATGAGCAGTTCTTC.

The V gene is TRBV28, the J gene TRBJ2-1; TRBD1 agrees at 8 bases. This CDR3 spans 15 amino acids. Germline-derived CDR1 and CDR2 are MDHEN and SYDVKM. J was trimmed by 4 bases and V by 5 bases; bases with no gene match: 7. For the CDR3, the DNA is TGTGCCAGCAGTCCCCGGGACAGGTTTTACAATGAGCAGTTCTTC. This codes for CASSPRDRFYNEQFF.

The chain combines TRBV21-1 with TRBJ1-5; the table's D call of TRBD1 was not tested on the DNA. TRBV21-1 corresponds to a pseudogene. The CDR3 has 15 amino acids. This CDR3 reads CAIGGEEYSNQPQHF. CDR3 sequence (DNA): TGTGCCATAGGGGGAGAAGAATATAGCAATCAGCCCCAGCATTTT.

The chain couples TRBV11-2 to TRBJ2-7; D is ambiguous. The length of the CDR3 is 15 residues. Germline V gene data show CDR1 as SGHAT and CDR2 as FQNNGV. With 7 bases removed from V and 0 bases from J, the gap between germline ends came to 16 bases. CDR3 protein: CASTHRPVSSYEQYF. The DNA of the CDR3 is TGTGCCAGCACCCATCGGCCGGTATCCTCCTACGAGCAGTACTTC.

This clone was detected only a few times. The J gene is TRBJ1-3, the V gene TRBV7-6, with 7 bases lining up with TRBD1. The CDR3 sequence is 18 residues long. V shed 0 bases and J 0 bases; nucleotides not matched to a gene: 8. Germline V gene sequence: CDR1 SGHVS, CDR2 FNYEAQ. DNA for the CDR3: TGTGCCAGCAGCTTAGCGGGACAGCGCGGTATCTCTGGAAACACCATATATTTT. Translating gives CASSLAGQRGISGNTIYF.

Concerning this clone: This same CDR3 is encoded by further DNA sequences in the sample. The chain combines TRBV2 with TRBJ1-5; 10 positions agree with TRBD1. Trimming at V came to 4 bases and at J to 5 bases, leaving 2 bases not matched to a gene. Germline CDR1 is SNHLY and CDR2 is FYNNEI. The CDR3 length is 14 residues. CDR3 sequence reads: CASSGTGGDQPQHF. In nucleotides, the CDR3 is TGTGCCAGCAGTGGGACAGGGGGGGATCAGCCCCAGCATTTT.

The chain combines TRBV29-1 with TRBJ1-2; the D is unclear. Germline lookup yields CDR1 SQVTM and CDR2 ANQGSEA. The CDR3 is made up of 11 amino acids. The CDR3 spells CGSVSLYGYTF. Here the CDR3 DNA reads TGCGGGTCGGTCTCCCTCTATGGCTACACCTTC.

The gene calls are TRBV11-2 and TRBJ2-1; 9 bases align to TRBD1. This CDR3 has 15 amino acids. Trimming at V came to 7 bases and at J to 2 bases, leaving 6 bases not matched to a gene. Germline CDR1 SGHAT, CDR2 FQNNGV. Here the CDR3 reads CASTLDRGTYNEQFF. The DNA for the CDR3 is TGTGCCAGCACCCTGGACAGGGGCACCTACAATGAGCAGTTCTTC.

The rearrangement links TRBV11-2 to TRBJ2-3; 10 bases fit TRBD1. The ends lost 5 bases at V and 11 bases at J; junction bases unmatched: 16. This CDR3 has 16 residues. Germline CDR1 and CDR2: SGHAT and FQNNGV. The CDR3: CASSTSLGQGRVKQYF. In nucleotides, the CDR3 is TGTGCCAGCAGCACCTCCTTGGGACAGGGGCGAGTTAAGCAGTATTTT.

This clone was observed a single time. The chain has TRBV10-3 and TRBJ2-7; 8 bases align to TRBD1. The CDR3 covers 17 residues. J gave up 3 bases and V 4 bases, and 14 bases lay outside the gene matches. Germline V gene data show CDR1 as ENHRY and CDR2 as SYGVKD. Written as DNA, the CDR3 is TGTGCCATCAGTGGCGTTTCAGGGGGCCAATCACTCTACGAGCAGTACTTC. Encoded protein: CAISGVSGGQSLYEQYF.

This rearrangement joins TRBV18 to TRBJ1-1; 8 bases map to TRBD1. Trimming removed 3 bases from V and 4 bases from J; junction bases left unmatched: 7. Germline CDR1 is KGHSH and CDR2 is LQKENI. The CDR3 spans 15 residues. The CDR3 sequence is CASSPKTGAGTEAFF. Here the CDR3 DNA reads TGTGCCAGCTCACCTAAGACAGGGGCCGGCACTGAAGCTTTCTTT. The variable domain in full, completed from reference TRBV18 and TRBJ1-1, reads NAGVMQNPRHLVRRRGQEARLRCSPMKGHSHVYWYRQLPEEGLKFMVYLQKENIIDESGMPKERFSAEFPKEGPSILRIQQVVRGDSAAYFCASSPKTGAGTEAFFGQGTRLTVV.

The V and J genes are TRBV7-2 and TRBJ2-2, with 9 bases aligning to TRBD1. V trimming: 6 bases; J trimming: 6 bases; junction bases outside the gene matches: 5. The germline gives CDR1 SGHTA, CDR2 FQGNSA. This CDR3 is built from 14 residues. The CDR3 DNA sequence: TGTGCCAGCAGTACCGACAGGGGGTCCGGGGAGCTGTTTTTT. Protein product: CASSTDRGSGELFF.

This rearrangement joins TRBV30 to TRBJ1-4; 7 bases line up with TRBD1. The V segment lost 4 bases and the J segment 5 bases; nucleotides outside the gene matches: 7. The CDR3 is 14 amino acids. CDR1 is GTSNPN and CDR2 is SVGIG in the germline V gene (reference sequence). CDR3 nucleotide sequence: TGTGCCTGGACCCGGGACAGCCAAAATGAAAAACTGTTTTTT. This sequence encodes CAWTRDSQNEKLFF.